These 21 T cell receptor beta chains originate from one sample sequenced in a study of cytomegalovirus exposure and HLA in healthy donors. It was with 60 Vbeta and 13 Jbeta primers that the PCR ran. The data were produced by immunoSEQ multiplex PCR, yet TCRdb's version contains in-frame clones alone and is incomplete. The sample carries about 86,000 clones, roughly three quarters recorded once. Material for sequencing was PBMCs. The receptors were sampled from a woman between 35 and 50 years old in good health and CMV-seropositive.

This clone has only one observation. CDR3 nucleotide sequence: TGTGCCAGTAGTACGGGCGGGGCCACCTACGAGCAGTACTTC. Protein: CASSTGGATYEQYF. The chain uses TRBV19 and TRBJ2-7; possible D gene TRBD2, 6 bases. CDR1 and CDR2 from the germline V gene are LNHDA and SQIVND (reference sequence). V dropped 4 bases and J dropped 2 bases, with 12 bases sitting between them. This CDR3 has 14 residues.

The table lists this clone with a count of one. The chain carries TRBV19 and TRBJ1-2; 7 bases align to TRBD1. Trimming removed 6 bases from V and 4 bases from J; junction bases left unmatched: 8. CDR3 length: 14 residues. CDR1 and CDR2 from the germline V gene are LNHDA and SQIVND (reference sequence). CDR3 region: CASSTRQGGYGYTF. DNA for the CDR3: TGTGCCAGTAGCACCCGACAGGGTGGCTATGGCTACACCTTC.

The sample holds one count of this clone. This chain uses TRBV11-2 with TRBJ1-3, with no clear D. This CDR3 is 15 amino acids long. Trimming stripped 3 bases from V and 4 bases from J, with 13 bases between. Germline loops: CDR1 SGHAT, CDR2 FQNNGV. The CDR3 bases are TGTGCCAGCAGCTTTTCGGGAGGTTCCGGAAACACCATATATTTT. It codes for CASSFSGGSGNTIYF.

This chain uses TRBV27 with TRBJ1-1; tentatively, D is TRBD1 (5 bases). Germline loops: CDR1 MNHEY, CDR2 SMNVEV (reference sequence). With 2 bases removed from V and 2 bases from J, the gap between germline ends came to 21 bases. This CDR3 comprises 18 residues. For the CDR3, the DNA is TGTGCCAGCAGTTTAAGAGCTTTGGGTCTCAGGGTTAACACTGAAGCTTTCTTT. Translation gives CASSLRALGLRVNTEAFF.

The chain joins TRBV19 to TRBJ2-7; D possibly corresponds to TRBD1 (5 bases). The V gene lost 1 base and the J gene lost 1 base, with 11 bases spanning the gap. CDR3 length equals 15 residues. The germline V gene encodes CDR1 LNHDA and CDR2 SQIVND (reference sequence). The CDR3, as DNA: TGTGCCAGTAGTATAGGCTGGACAAAATCCTACGAGCAGTACTTC. Translated, it gives CASSIGWTKSYEQYF.

This clone was counted a single time. This chain links TRBV7-9 with TRBJ1-2; 11 bases align to TRBD1. After removal of 4 bases from V and 3 bases from J, the junction contained 4 bases not matched to a gene. Germline V lookup: CDR1 SEHNR, CDR2 FQNEAQ (reference sequence). There are 15 residues in the CDR3. CDR3 nucleotides: TGTGCCAGCAGCTGGACAGGGGGCTCGTACTATGGCTACACCTTC. Its translation: CASSWTGGSYYGYTF.

The V and J genes are TRBV29-1 and TRBJ1-2; unclear D gene. The CDR3 is made up of 12 amino acids. Germline-derived CDR1 and CDR2 are SQVTM and ANQGSEA. V was shortened by 3 bases and J by 8 bases, with 13 bases between the two germline ends. CDR3 in DNA: TGCAGCGTTGATTCAGGAATGAGAGGCTACACCTTC. This translates into CSVDSGMRGYTF.

This clone has more than one count but fewer than ten. The chain's CDR3 is CASSDPKQGARGYTF. The CDR3 DNA reads as TGTGCCAGCAGTGATCCGAAACAGGGGGCGAGGGGCTACACCTTC. This chain connects TRBV6-4 to TRBJ1-2; 9 positions agree with TRBD1. This CDR3 has 15 amino acids. Germline V gene lookup returns CDR1 MRHNA and CDR2 SNTAGT. J was trimmed by 8 bases and V by 3 bases; bases with no gene match: 10.

V gene TRBV13 combines with J gene TRBJ1-1; D may be TRBD1 (6 bases). Germline V CDR1 and CDR2: PRHDT, FYEKMQ (reference sequence). V was shortened by 6 bases and J by 3 bases, with 11 bases between the two germline ends. The CDR3 has 13 amino acids. The CDR3 coding sequence is TGTGCCAGCAGGCGGACAGACTACACTGAAGCTTTCTTT. This translates into CASRRTDYTEAFF.

The V and J genes are TRBV7-8 and TRBJ2-1; 10 positions agree with TRBD1. This CDR3 spans 13 amino acids. Germline CDR1 SGHVS, CDR2 FQNEAQ. Trimming cost V 5 bases and J 10 bases; bases outside gene matches: 5. The CDR3 region has the DNA TGTGCCAGCAGCACGACAGGGGGCGACGAGCAGTTCTTC. Residues: CASSTTGGDEQFF. The full variable domain, completed using reference TRBV7-8 and TRBJ2-1, is GAGVSQSPRYKVAKRGQDVALRCDPISGHVSLFWYQQALGQGPEFLTYFQNEAQLDKSGLPSDRFFAERPEGSVSTLKIQRTQQEDSAVYLCASSTTGGDEQFFGPGTRLTVL.

The chain uses TRBV4-2 and TRBJ2-6, with D possibly being TRBD2 (5 bases). Germline V gene data show CDR1 as LGHNA and CDR2 as YNFKEQ. Trimming left V 0 bases short and J 1 base short, with 13 bases between. This CDR3 is 18 amino acids long. This CDR3 reads CASSQDFSGLSGANVLTF. In DNA form, the CDR3 reads TGTGCCAGCAGCCAAGATTTCAGCGGTCTTTCTGGGGCCAACGTCCTGACTTTC.

A single count supports this clone. V gene TRBV28 combines with J gene TRBJ2-7, with 9 bases aligning to TRBD1. Germline CDR1 and CDR2: MDHEN and SYDVKM. The CDR3 is 16 residues long. Unmatched junction bases numbered 13, after V lost 5 bases and J lost 5 bases. The CDR3 is CASSLLWDRVNNEQYF. In nucleotides, the CDR3 is TGTGCCAGCAGTCTGTTATGGGACAGGGTAAACAACGAGCAGTACTTC.

The genes are TRBV5-1 and TRBJ2-7; 10 bases are shared with TRBD1. The CDR3 consists of 15 residues. Germline-derived CDR1 and CDR2 are SGHRS and YFSETQ. V dropped 4 bases and J dropped 7; count of bases not matched to a gene: 11. The CDR3 spells CASSRTGTGVEEQYF. In DNA, the CDR3 is TGCGCCAGCAGCAGGACCGGGACAGGGGTTGAAGAGCAGTACTTC. Using reference TRBV5-1 and TRBJ2-7 for the parts outside the CDR3, the full variable domain is KAGVTQTPRYLIKTRGQQVTLSCSPISGHRSVSWYQQTPGQGLQFLFEYFSETQRNKGNFPGRFSGRQFSNSRSEMNVSTLELGDSALYLCASSRTGTGVEEQYFGPGTRLTVT.

The chain has TRBV4-2 and TRBJ2-3, with a possible D match to TRBD2 (6 bases). The V and J ends lost 4 bases and 4 bases respectively, with 18 bases between them. There are 16 residues in the CDR3. Germline V gives CDR1 LGHNA, CDR2 YNFKEQ. The CDR3 loop reads CASSPGASDLPDTQYF. CDR3 nucleotides: TGTGCCAGCAGCCCTGGGGCTAGCGACCTCCCAGATACGCAGTATTTT.

The rearrangement joins TRBV7-9 to TRBJ2-5; D not resolved. Germline assignment: CDR1 SEHNR and CDR2 FQNEAQ (reference sequence). V was shortened by 2 bases and J by 5 bases, with 12 bases between the two germline ends. The CDR3 consists of 14 residues. In DNA, the CDR3 is TGTGCCAGCAGCTTACCTCGAGGCGAGGAGACCCAGTACTTC. This encodes CASSLPRGEETQYF.

This clone is a singleton in its sample. The J gene is TRBJ2-1, the V gene TRBV30, with TRBD1 as a possible D gene (6 bases). V dropped 3 bases and J dropped 4 bases, with 10 bases sitting between them. From germline, CDR1 is GTSNPN and CDR2 SVGIG (reference sequence). The CDR3 has 13 residues. The CDR3 is CAWRQGNYNEQFF. In nucleotides, the CDR3 is TGTGCCTGGAGACAGGGTAATTACAATGAGCAGTTCTTC.

V gene TRBV29-1 combines with J gene TRBJ1-2; D might be TRBD1 (6 bases). This CDR3 is 13 amino acids long. The germline gives CDR1 SQVTM, CDR2 ANQGSEA. Trimming left V 4 bases short and J 4 bases short, with 13 bases between. CDR3 coding DNA: TGCAGCGTTGGGCGGGGGGCGGGCTATGGCTACACCTTC. Translating it yields CSVGRGAGYGYTF.

The chain carries TRBV7-9 and TRBJ1-5; D remains unclear. Per germline, CDR1 SEHNR and CDR2 FQNEAQ (reference sequence). The CDR3 runs to 12 residues. The V gene lost 5 bases and the J gene lost 5 bases, with 7 bases spanning the gap. The chain's CDR3 is CASSDQDQPQHF. The CDR3 region has the DNA TGTGCCAGCAGCGACCAGGATCAGCCCCAGCATTTT.

The chain employs TRBV9 and TRBJ2-1, with 7 bases matching TRBD2. The junction had 11 bases not matched to a gene; V was cut back by 4 bases and J by 7 bases. The CDR3 length is 15 residues. Germline CDR1 reads SGDLS; CDR2 reads YYNGEE. The CDR3 sequence is CASSKGVLASNEQFF. DNA for the CDR3: TGTGCCAGCAGCAAAGGGGTACTAGCGAGTAATGAGCAGTTCTTC.

V is TRBV9 and J is TRBJ2-1; 8 bases are a match to TRBD2. The CDR3 covers 15 residues. Germline CDR1 and CDR2: SGDLS and YYNGEE. Trimming took 0 bases from V and 5 from J; bases not matched to a gene: 4. CDR3 in DNA: TGTGCCAGCAGCGTAGGAGCGGGAGACCACAATGAGCAGTTCTTC. Residues: CASSVGAGDHNEQFF.

This chain uses TRBV18 with TRBJ2-1; 10 bases fit TRBD2. CDR1 and CDR2 (germline): KGHSH, LQKENI. The CDR3 consists of 19 residues. J was trimmed by 3 bases and V by 3 bases; bases with no gene match: 14. CDR3 amino acids: CASSPEEQHGLADYNEQFF. For the CDR3, the DNA is TGTGCCAGCTCACCTGAAGAGCAGCACGGACTAGCGGACTACAATGAGCAGTTCTTC. Variable domain in full (rest from reference TRBV18 and TRBJ2-1): NAGVMQNPRHLVRRRGQEARLRCSPMKGHSHVYWYRQLPEEGLKFMVYLQKENIIDESGMPKERFSAEFPKEGPSILRIQQVVRGDSAAYFCASSPEEQHGLADYNEQFFGPGTRLTVL.